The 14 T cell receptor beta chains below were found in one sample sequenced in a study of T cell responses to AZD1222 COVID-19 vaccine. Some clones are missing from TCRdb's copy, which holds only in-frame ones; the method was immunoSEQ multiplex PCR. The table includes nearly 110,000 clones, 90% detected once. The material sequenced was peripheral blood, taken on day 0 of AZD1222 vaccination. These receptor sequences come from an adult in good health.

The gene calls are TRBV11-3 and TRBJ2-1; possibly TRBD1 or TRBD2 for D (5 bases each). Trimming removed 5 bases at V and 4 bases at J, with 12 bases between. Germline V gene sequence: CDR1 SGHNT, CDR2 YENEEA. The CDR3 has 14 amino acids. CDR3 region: CASSGDGSYNEQFF. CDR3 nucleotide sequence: TGTGCCAGCAGCGGGGACGGGTCGTACAATGAGCAGTTCTTC.

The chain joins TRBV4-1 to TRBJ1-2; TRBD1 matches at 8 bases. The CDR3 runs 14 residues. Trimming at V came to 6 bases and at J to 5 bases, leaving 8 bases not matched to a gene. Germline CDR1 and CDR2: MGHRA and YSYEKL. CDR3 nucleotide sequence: TGCGCCAGCAGAGGTACAGGGGGACGGTATGGCTACACCTTC. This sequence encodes CASRGTGGRYGYTF.

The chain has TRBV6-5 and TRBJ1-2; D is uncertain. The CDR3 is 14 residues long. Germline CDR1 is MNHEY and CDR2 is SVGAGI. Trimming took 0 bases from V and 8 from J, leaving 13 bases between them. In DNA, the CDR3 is TGTGCCAGCAGTTACTCGTCCGGGTCGAAAGGCTACACCTTC. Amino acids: CASSYSSGSKGYTF.

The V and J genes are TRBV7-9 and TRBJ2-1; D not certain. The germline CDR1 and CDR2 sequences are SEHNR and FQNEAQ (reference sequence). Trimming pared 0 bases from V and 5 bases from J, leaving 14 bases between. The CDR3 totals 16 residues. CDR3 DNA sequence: TGTGCCAGCAGCTTAGCGCTCCAGTCTGTTAACAATGAGCAGTTCTTC. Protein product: CASSLALQSVNNEQFF.

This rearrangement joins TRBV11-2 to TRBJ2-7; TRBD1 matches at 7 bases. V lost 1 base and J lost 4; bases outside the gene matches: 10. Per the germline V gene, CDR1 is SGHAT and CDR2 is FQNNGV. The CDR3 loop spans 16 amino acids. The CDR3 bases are TGTGCCAGCAGCTTAGGCTTATCTTTGACAGGGTACGAGCAGTACTTC. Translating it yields CASSLGLSLTGYEQYF.

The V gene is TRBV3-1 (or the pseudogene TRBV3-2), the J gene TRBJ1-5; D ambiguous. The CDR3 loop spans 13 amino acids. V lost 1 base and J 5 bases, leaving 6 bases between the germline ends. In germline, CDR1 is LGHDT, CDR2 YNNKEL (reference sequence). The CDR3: CASSQGGDQPQHF. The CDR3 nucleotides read TGTGCCAGCAGCCAAGGGGGTGATCAGCCCCAGCATTTT.

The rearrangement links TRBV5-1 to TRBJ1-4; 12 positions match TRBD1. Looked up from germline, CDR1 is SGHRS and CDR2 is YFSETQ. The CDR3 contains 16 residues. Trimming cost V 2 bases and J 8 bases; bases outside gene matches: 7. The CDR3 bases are TGCGCCAGCAGCTTATTGGGACAGGGGGCTTTAGAAAAACTGTTTTTT. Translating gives CASSLLGQGALEKLFF.

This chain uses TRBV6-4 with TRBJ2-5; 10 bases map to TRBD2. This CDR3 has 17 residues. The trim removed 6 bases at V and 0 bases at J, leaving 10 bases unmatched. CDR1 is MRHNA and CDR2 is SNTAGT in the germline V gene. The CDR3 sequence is CASSRLRSGRYQETQYF. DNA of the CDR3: TGTGCCAGCAGCCGGCTTCGTAGCGGGAGGTACCAAGAGACCCAGTACTTC.

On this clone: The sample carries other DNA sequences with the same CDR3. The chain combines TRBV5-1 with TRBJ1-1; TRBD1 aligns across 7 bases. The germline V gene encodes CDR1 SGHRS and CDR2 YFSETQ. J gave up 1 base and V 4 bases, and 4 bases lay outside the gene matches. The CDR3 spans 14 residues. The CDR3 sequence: CASSPGQSNTEAFF. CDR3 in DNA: TGCGCCAGCAGCCCGGGACAGTCGAACACTGAAGCTTTCTTT.

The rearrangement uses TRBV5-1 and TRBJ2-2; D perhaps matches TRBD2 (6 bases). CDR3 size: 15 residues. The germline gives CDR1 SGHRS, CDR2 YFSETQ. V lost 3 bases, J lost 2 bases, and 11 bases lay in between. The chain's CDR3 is CASSSGGTNTGELFF. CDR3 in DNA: TGCGCCAGCAGCTCAGGCGGGACTAACACCGGGGAGCTGTTTTTT.

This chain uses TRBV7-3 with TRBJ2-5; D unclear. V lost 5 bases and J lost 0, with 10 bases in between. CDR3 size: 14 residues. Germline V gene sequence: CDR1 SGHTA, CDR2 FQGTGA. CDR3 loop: CASSPLGNQETQYF. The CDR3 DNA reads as TGTGCCAGCAGCCCCCTAGGTAACCAAGAGACCCAGTACTTC.

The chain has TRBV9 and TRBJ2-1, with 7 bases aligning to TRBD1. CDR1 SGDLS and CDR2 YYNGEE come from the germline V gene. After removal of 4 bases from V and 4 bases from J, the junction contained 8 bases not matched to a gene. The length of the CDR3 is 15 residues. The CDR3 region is CASSIMTGFYNEQFF. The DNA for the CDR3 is TGTGCCAGCAGCATAATGACAGGGTTTTACAATGAGCAGTTCTTC.

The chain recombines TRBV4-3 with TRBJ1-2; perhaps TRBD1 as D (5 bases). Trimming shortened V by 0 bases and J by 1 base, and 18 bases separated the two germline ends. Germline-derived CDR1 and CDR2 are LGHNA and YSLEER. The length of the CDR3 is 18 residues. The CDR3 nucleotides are TGCGCCAGCAGCCAAGATCTCCCCGGCAGGGCGGTTAACTATGGCTACACCTTC. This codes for CASSQDLPGRAVNYGYTF.

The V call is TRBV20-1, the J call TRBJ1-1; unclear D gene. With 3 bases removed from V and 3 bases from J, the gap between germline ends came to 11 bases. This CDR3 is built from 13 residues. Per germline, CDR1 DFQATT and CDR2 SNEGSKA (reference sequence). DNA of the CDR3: TGCAGTGCTAGTTACAATTTCGACACTGAAGCTTTCTTT. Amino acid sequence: CSASYNFDTEAFF.